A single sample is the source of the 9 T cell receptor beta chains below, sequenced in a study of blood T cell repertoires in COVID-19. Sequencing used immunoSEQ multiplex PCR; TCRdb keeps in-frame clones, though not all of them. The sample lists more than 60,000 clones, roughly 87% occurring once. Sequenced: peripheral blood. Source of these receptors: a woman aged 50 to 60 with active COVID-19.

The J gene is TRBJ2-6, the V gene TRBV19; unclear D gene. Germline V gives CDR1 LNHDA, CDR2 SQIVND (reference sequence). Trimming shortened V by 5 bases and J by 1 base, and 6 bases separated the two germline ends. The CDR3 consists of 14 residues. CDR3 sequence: CASSVQSGANVLTF. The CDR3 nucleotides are TGTGCCAGTAGTGTCCAGTCTGGGGCCAACGTCCTGACTTTC.

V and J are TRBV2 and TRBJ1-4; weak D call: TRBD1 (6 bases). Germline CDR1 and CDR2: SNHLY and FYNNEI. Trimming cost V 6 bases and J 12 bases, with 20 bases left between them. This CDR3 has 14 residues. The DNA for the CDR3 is TGTGCCAGCAGGACGACAGGAACGAAATCAGAACTGTTTTTT. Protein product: CASRTTGTKSELFF.

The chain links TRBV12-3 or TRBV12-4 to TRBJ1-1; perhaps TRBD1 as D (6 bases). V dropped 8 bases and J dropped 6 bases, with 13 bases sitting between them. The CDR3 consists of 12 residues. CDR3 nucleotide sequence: TGTGCCAGCCGGGGCAGGGGCTCTGAAGCTTTCTTT. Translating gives CASRGRGSEAFF.

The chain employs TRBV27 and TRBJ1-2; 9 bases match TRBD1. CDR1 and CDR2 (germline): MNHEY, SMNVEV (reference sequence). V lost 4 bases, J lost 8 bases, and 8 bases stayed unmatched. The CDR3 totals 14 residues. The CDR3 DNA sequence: TGTGCCAGCAGTTGGGACAGGGCCCAGACGGGCTACACCTTC. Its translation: CASSWDRAQTGYTF.

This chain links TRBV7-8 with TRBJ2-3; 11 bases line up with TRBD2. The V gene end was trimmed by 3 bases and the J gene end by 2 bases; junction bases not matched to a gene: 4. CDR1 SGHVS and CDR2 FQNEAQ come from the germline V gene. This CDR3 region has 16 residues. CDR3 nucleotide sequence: TGTGCCAGCAGCTTGCAACTAGCGGGAGTCACAGATACGCAGTATTTT. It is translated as CASSLQLAGVTDTQYF.

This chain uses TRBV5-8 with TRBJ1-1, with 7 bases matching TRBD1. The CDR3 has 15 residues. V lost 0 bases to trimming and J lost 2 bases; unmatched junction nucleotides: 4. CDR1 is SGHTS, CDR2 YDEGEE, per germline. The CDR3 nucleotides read TGTGCCAGCAGCTTGGTGGACAGGAGTAACACTGAAGCTTTCTTT. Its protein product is CASSLVDRSNTEAFF.

The CDR3 here is CASSLRQGFHNEQFF. CDR3 coding DNA: TGTGCCAGCAGCTTAAGACAGGGTTTCCACAATGAGCAGTTCTTC. This sequence joins TRBV11-2 and TRBJ2-1, with 7 bases fitting TRBD1. CDR1 SGHAT and CDR2 FQNNGV come from the germline V gene. CDR3 length equals 15 residues. Trimming at V came to 2 bases and at J to 5 bases, leaving 6 bases not matched to a gene.

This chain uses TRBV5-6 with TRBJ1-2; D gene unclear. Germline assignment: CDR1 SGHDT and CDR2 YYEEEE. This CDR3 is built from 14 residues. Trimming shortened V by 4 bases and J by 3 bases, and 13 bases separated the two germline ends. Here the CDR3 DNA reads TGTGCCAGCAGCCCGGGATCCTCTGACTATGGCTACACCTTC. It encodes CASSPGSSDYGYTF.

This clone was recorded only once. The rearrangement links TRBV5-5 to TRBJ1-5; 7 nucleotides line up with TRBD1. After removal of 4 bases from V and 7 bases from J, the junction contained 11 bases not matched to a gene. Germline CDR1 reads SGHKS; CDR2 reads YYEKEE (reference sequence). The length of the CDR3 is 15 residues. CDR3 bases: TGTGCCAGCAGCCGAACAACAGGGGTAAGCCAGCCCCAGCATTTT. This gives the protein CASSRTTGVSQPQHF.